A single sample is the source of the 29 T cell receptor beta chains below, sequenced in a study of blood T cell repertoires in COVID-19. This table comes from immunoSEQ multiplex PCR, and its TCRdb copy is limited to in-frame clones, with some not included. The repertoire holds about 210,000 clones, with roughly 86% as singletons. Sequenced material: PBMCs or T cells enriched from blood (not recorded which). The receptors were gathered from a man younger than 35 with acute COVID-19.

This chain connects TRBV7-9 to TRBJ1-2, with TRBD1 matching 7 bases. Per germline, CDR1 SEHNR and CDR2 FQNEAQ (reference sequence). V was clipped by 2 bases and J by 10 bases; unmatched bases: 7. This CDR3 region has 13 residues. The CDR3 is CASSLQGTEFYTF. The CDR3 bases are TGTGCCAGCAGCTTACAGGGGACAGAGTTCTACACCTTC.

V and J are TRBV6-5 and TRBJ1-2; 10 bases line up with TRBD1. CDR1 is MNHEY and CDR2 is SVGAGI in the germline V gene. The CDR3 loop spans 16 amino acids. V dropped 2 bases and J dropped 7; count of bases not matched to a gene: 10. The CDR3 is CASSYGAGTGVGGYTF. The CDR3 region has the DNA TGTGCCAGCAGTTACGGCGCCGGGACAGGGGTCGGTGGCTACACCTTC.

This clone was detected only a few times. The CDR3 nucleotides are TGTGCCAGCAGTCCGTCGGACACGAATTATGAAAAACTGTTTTTT. Amino acids: CASSPSDTNYEKLFF. The J gene is TRBJ1-4, the V gene TRBV28, with a possible D match to TRBD1 (5 bases). Germline V CDR1 and CDR2: MDHEN, SYDVKM. V lost 5 bases, J lost 6 bases, and 16 bases lay in between. The CDR3 has 15 amino acids.

The rearrangement links TRBV20-1 to TRBJ2-7; 7 positions match TRBD1. J gave up 2 bases and V 4 bases, and 5 bases lay outside the gene matches. Per germline, CDR1 DFQATT and CDR2 SNEGSKA (reference sequence). The CDR3 sequence is 13 residues long. DNA for the CDR3: TGCAGTGCTACTGACAGGGAACCCTACGAGCAGTACTTC. Residues: CSATDREPYEQYF.

The V gene is TRBV9, the J gene TRBJ2-7, with D possibly matching TRBD2 (5 bases). The ends were cut back, 3 bases at V and 6 bases at J, with 25 bases in the middle. CDR1 is SGDLS and CDR2 is YYNGEE in the germline V gene. This CDR3 contains 17 residues. The CDR3 bases are TGTGCCAGCAGCGCAACCCCAAGACTATCTCCCTTGGGCGAGCAGTACTTC. Translation: CASSATPRLSPLGEQYF.

The chain uses TRBV5-1 and TRBJ2-3; D possibly corresponds to TRBD1 (6 bases). From germline, CDR1 is SGHRS and CDR2 YFSETQ. With 0 bases removed from V and 5 bases from J, the gap between germline ends came to 19 bases. The CDR3 is made up of 17 amino acids. The CDR3 spells CASSLAGVIGAQDTQYF. The CDR3 nucleotides are TGCGCCAGCAGCTTGGCAGGGGTTATAGGGGCGCAAGATACGCAGTATTTT.

In this sample, this clone turned up once. The chain has TRBV3-1 (or the pseudogene TRBV3-2) and TRBJ2-1; no clear D. Trimming removed 3 bases at V and 0 bases at J, with 6 bases between. CDR1 and CDR2 from the germline V gene are LGHDT and YNNKEL (reference sequence). This CDR3 comprises 14 residues. This CDR3 reads CASSQLSSYNEQFF. In DNA form, the CDR3 reads TGTGCCAGCAGCCAGCTGAGCTCCTACAATGAGCAGTTCTTC.

This clone came up once. The rearrangement joins TRBV7-2 to TRBJ2-2; TRBD2 aligns across 7 bases. Looked up from germline, CDR1 is SGHTA and CDR2 is FQGNSA. Trimming cost V 5 bases and J 5 bases; bases outside gene matches: 5. The length of the CDR3 is 14 residues. The CDR3 loop reads CASSQASGTGELFF. The CDR3 bases are TGTGCCAGCAGCCAAGCTAGCGGAACCGGGGAGCTGTTTTTT.

The V gene is TRBV7-2, the J gene TRBJ1-2; D perhaps matches TRBD1 (6 bases). The V gene lost 2 bases and the J gene lost 4 bases, with 11 bases spanning the gap. This CDR3 has 14 residues. Germline V gives CDR1 SGHTA, CDR2 FQGNSA. The CDR3 reads CASSLRQVVYGYTF. The DNA for the CDR3 is TGTGCCAGCAGCTTAAGACAGGTCGTCTATGGCTACACCTTC.

V and J are TRBV3-1 (or the pseudogene TRBV3-2) and TRBJ2-1; the D is unclear. Deletions cut 1 base from V and 4 bases from J, with 8 bases between. Germline values: CDR1 LGHDT, CDR2 YNNKEL (reference sequence). The CDR3 totals 14 residues. CDR3 nucleotides: TGTGCCAGCAGCCAAGGAGGCCGATACAATGAGCAGTTCTTC. Its protein product is CASSQGGRYNEQFF.

The rearrangement joins TRBV21-1 to TRBJ2-2; the D call of TRBD1 is as the table states it, not checked on the DNA. TRBV21-1 is described as a pseudogene. The CDR3 has 21 residues. The CDR3 spells CASSTKPPGNRGRTFTGELFF. The CDR3 DNA reads as TGTGCCAGCAGCACAAAACCCCCCGGAAACAGGGGGCGAACTTTCACCGGGGAGCTGTTTTTT.

The chain is built from TRBV10-3 and TRBJ1-4; 7 bases line up with TRBD1. Looked up from germline, CDR1 is ENHRY and CDR2 is SYGVKD. The ends lost 5 bases at V and 7 bases at J; junction bases unmatched: 7. CDR3 length: 14 residues. CDR3 nucleotide sequence: TGTGCCATCAGTAACGCCAGGGGGTCTGAAAAACTGTTTTTT. Its protein product is CAISNARGSEKLFF.

This chain uses TRBV6-4 with TRBJ2-5; TRBD1 matches at 11 bases. Germline assignment: CDR1 MRHNA and CDR2 SNTAGT. The CDR3 length is 16 residues. Trimming cost V 6 bases and J 2 bases; bases outside gene matches: 8. The CDR3 nucleotides are TGTGCCAGCAGATTCCGGGACAGGGGGACGCAAGAGACCCAGTACTTC. It translates to CASRFRDRGTQETQYF.

The chain is built from TRBV7-9 and TRBJ1-1; the D is unclear. The germline V and J ends were trimmed by 0 bases and 3 bases, with 8 bases remaining between them. This CDR3 region has 14 residues. The V gene's germline CDR1 is SEHNR and CDR2 FQNEAQ (reference sequence). The CDR3 coding sequence is TGTGCCAGCAGCTTAGCGGGCAGCCACACTGAAGCTTTCTTT. Its protein product is CASSLAGSHTEAFF.

The V and J genes are TRBV27 and TRBJ2-1; a possible D gene is TRBD1 (5 bases). V was trimmed by 2 bases and J by 9 bases, leaving 11 bases between them. Germline loops: CDR1 MNHEY, CDR2 SMNVEV (reference sequence). There are 13 residues in the CDR3. The chain's CDR3 is CASSLGATSEQFF. Here the CDR3 DNA reads TGTGCCAGCAGTTTAGGGGCCACCAGTGAGCAGTTCTTC.

This clone was recorded only once. The V call is TRBV5-1, the J call TRBJ2-7; D may be TRBD2 (5 bases). The CDR3 loop spans 15 amino acids. Per germline, CDR1 SGHRS and CDR2 YFSETQ. V lost 0 bases and J lost 0, with 10 bases in between. The CDR3 here is CASSLESGYSYEQYF. Here the CDR3 DNA reads TGCGCCAGCAGCTTGGAATCGGGGTACTCCTACGAGCAGTACTTC.

The chain couples TRBV13 to TRBJ2-7; 8 nucleotides agree with TRBD1. Germline CDR1 reads PRHDT; CDR2 reads FYEKMQ (reference sequence). V trimming: 7 bases; J trimming: 5 bases; junction bases outside the gene matches: 13. CDR3 length: 15 residues. The DNA for the CDR3 is TGTGCCAGCACCTTCAGCGGCAGGGGGCGGGACGAGCAGTACTTC. Amino acids: CASTFSGRGRDEQYF.

The J gene is TRBJ1-1, the V gene TRBV2; 7 nucleotides match TRBD1. The V segment lost 8 bases and the J segment 4 bases; nucleotides outside the gene matches: 7. Per the germline V gene, CDR1 is SNHLY and CDR2 is FYNNEI. This CDR3 comprises 13 residues. CDR3 residues: CASGGGGSTEAFF. The CDR3, as DNA: TGTGCCAGCGGAGGAGGGGGCAGCACTGAAGCTTTCTTT.

The chain couples TRBV9 to TRBJ2-5, with 8 bases lining up with TRBD1. This CDR3 comprises 17 residues. V gave up 0 bases and J gave up 5 bases; unmatched junction bases: 12. In germline, CDR1 is SGDLS, CDR2 YYNGEE. The CDR3 protein is CASSVAPATGGGETQYF. DNA of the CDR3: TGTGCCAGCAGCGTAGCCCCAGCTACAGGGGGTGGTGAGACCCAGTACTTC.

A few counts support this clone. The same CDR3 also results from other DNA sequences found in this sample. The gene calls are TRBV30 and TRBJ1-6; D is ambiguous. The CDR3 runs to 13 residues. Trimming removed 0 bases at V and 7 bases at J, with 7 bases between. Germline V gene data show CDR1 as GTSNPN and CDR2 as SVGIG (reference sequence). The CDR3 here is CAWSVQRNSPLHF. The CDR3 bases are TGTGCCTGGAGTGTTCAGCGGAATTCACCCCTCCACTTT.

This clone appeared a few times. CDR3 sequence reads: CASSQPDRDEGQPQHF. Here the CDR3 DNA reads TGCGCCAGCAGTCAACCGGACAGGGACGAAGGTCAGCCCCAGCATTTT. V is TRBV23-1 and J is TRBJ1-5, with 8 bases fitting TRBD1. TRBV23-1 is annotated as an ORF whose role is uncertain. V was clipped by 2 bases and J by 6 bases; unmatched bases: 9. The CDR3 runs to 16 residues.

This sequence joins TRBV28 and TRBJ2-2; 7 bases agree with TRBD2. V lost 6 bases, J lost 6 bases, and 16 bases stayed unmatched. The CDR3 spans 17 residues. CDR1 and CDR2 (germline): MDHEN, SYDVKM. The CDR3 is CASSLGGGSPNSGELFF. The DNA for the CDR3 is TGTGCCAGCAGCCTGGGCGGCGGGAGCCCGAATTCCGGGGAGCTGTTTTTT.

The rearrangement links TRBV4-1 to TRBJ1-4, with TRBD1 identical over 10 bases. Germline CDR1 reads MGHRA; CDR2 reads YSYEKL. After removal of 3 bases from V and 5 bases from J, the junction contained 0 bases not matched to a gene. This CDR3 comprises 14 residues. The CDR3 DNA follows: TGCGCCAGCAGCCAGGGACAGGGGAATGAAAAACTGTTTTTT. Translating gives CASSQGQGNEKLFF.

The chain uses TRBV27 and TRBJ1-2; D remains ambiguous. V lost 3 bases to trimming and J lost 8 bases, with 13 bases between them. This CDR3 has 13 amino acids. Germline CDR1 MNHEY, CDR2 SMNVEV (reference sequence). CDR3 nucleotides: TGTGCCAGCAGTTTGACGGGAGTAAGAGGCTACACCTTC. It yields the protein CASSLTGVRGYTF.

The V and J genes are TRBV24-1 and TRBJ1-1, with D perhaps matching TRBD1 (6 bases). Germline lookup yields CDR1 KGHDR and CDR2 SFDVKD. The V gene lost 6 bases and the J gene lost 0 bases, with 13 bases spanning the gap. This CDR3 spans 15 amino acids. The CDR3 spells CATSPSGGMNTEAFF. The CDR3 DNA is TGTGCCACCAGTCCCTCGGGGGGCATGAACACTGAAGCTTTCTTT.

The chain has TRBV30 and TRBJ1-1; D not certain. The germline V gene encodes CDR1 GTSNPN and CDR2 SVGIG (reference sequence). The CDR3 totals 14 residues. V was clipped by 1 base and J by 5 bases, with 14 bases between them. As DNA, the CDR3 is TGTGCCTGGAGTGCTCCACCGAGGTGGACTGAAGCTTTCTTT. This gives the protein CAWSAPPRWTEAFF.

CDR3 loop: CASLPGVSTDTQYF. The DNA of the CDR3 is TGTGCCAGTCTACCCGGAGTAAGCACAGATACGCAGTATTTT. V and J are TRBV7-2 and TRBJ2-3; no reliable D call. Germline loops: CDR1 SGHTA, CDR2 FQGNSA. The CDR3 consists of 14 residues. The ends were cut back, 9 bases at V and 0 bases at J, with 13 bases in the middle.

The chain has TRBV11-2 and TRBJ2-3, with D possibly being TRBD1 (5 bases). The germline V gene has CDR1 SGHAT and CDR2 FQNNGV. Trimming left V 2 bases short and J 0 bases short, with 12 bases between. The CDR3 contains 16 residues. The CDR3 nucleotides are TGTGCCAGCAGCTTATATGGGCAGGGCAGCACAGATACGCAGTATTTT. As protein: CASSLYGQGSTDTQYF.

The chain uses TRBV25-1 and TRBJ2-5; D is unresolved. V was cut by 3 bases and J by 2 bases, with 10 bases left in between. This CDR3 contains 14 residues. In germline, CDR1 is MGHDK, CDR2 SYGVNS. The CDR3 spells CASSESREQETQYF. The CDR3 DNA sequence: TGTGCCAGCAGTGAGTCTAGAGAACAAGAGACCCAGTACTTC.